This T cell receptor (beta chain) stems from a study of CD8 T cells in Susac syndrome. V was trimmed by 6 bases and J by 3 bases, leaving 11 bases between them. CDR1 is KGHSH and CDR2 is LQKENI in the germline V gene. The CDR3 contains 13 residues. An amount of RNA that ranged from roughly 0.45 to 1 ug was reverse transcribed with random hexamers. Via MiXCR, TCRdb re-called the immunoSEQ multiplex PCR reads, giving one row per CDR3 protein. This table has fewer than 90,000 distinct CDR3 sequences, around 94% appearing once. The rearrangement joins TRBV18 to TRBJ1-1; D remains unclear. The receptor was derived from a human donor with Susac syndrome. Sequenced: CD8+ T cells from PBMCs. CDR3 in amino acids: CASSSLGDTEAFF. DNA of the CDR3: TGTGCCAGCTCGTCGCTAGGTGACACTGAAGCTTTCTTT.